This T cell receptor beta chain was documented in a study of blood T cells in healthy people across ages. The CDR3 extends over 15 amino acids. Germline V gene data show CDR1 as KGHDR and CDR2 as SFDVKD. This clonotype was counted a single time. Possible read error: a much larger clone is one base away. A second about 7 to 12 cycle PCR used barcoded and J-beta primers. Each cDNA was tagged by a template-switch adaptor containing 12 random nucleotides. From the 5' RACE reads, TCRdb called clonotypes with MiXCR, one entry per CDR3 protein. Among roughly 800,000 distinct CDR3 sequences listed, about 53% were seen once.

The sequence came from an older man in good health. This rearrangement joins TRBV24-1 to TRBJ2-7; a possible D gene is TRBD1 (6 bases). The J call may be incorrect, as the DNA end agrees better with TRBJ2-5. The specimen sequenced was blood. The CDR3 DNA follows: TGTGCCACCAGTGATGGACAGAGAAGTGGAGAGACCCAGTACTTC. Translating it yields CATSDGQRSGETQYF.